Listed here is a single T cell receptor (beta chain). In germline, CDR1 is MDHEN, CDR2 SYDVKM. The CDR3 loop spans 16 amino acids. With 4 bases removed from V and 4 bases from J, the gap between germline ends came to 19 bases. Repertoires were generated with immunoSEQ multiplex PCR, while TCRdb's copy carries only in-frame clones and drops some. This table has some 200,000 clones, roughly 80% appearing once. This sample is part of a study of blood T cell repertoires in COVID-19. Enrolled during active infection, Seattle patients were then followed longitudinally. The sequenced material came from peripheral blood. The chain joins TRBV28 to TRBJ1-1; no clear D gene. This clonotype originated in a woman in her 70s with COVID-19, enrolled during active disease. The CDR3 nucleotides read TGTGCCAGCAGTTCAGGAGGCCCCCGGCGGTCCACTGAAGCTTTCTTT. Its translation is CASSSGGPRRSTEAFF.